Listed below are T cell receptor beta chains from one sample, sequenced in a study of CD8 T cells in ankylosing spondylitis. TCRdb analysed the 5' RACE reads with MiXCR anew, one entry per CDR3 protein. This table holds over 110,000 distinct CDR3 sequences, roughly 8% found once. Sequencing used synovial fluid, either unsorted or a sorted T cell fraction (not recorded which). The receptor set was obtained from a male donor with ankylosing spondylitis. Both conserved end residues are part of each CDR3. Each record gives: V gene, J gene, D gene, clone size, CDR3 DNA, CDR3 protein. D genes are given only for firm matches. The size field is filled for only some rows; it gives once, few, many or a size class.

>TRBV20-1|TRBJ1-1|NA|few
TGCAGTGCCAGGGACAACTTGAACACTGAAGCTTTCTTT
CSARDNLNTEAFF
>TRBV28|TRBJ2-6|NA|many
TGTGCCAGCAGTCTCCTCAAGGTCGCTTCAGGGGCCAACGTCCTGACTTTC
CASSLLKVASGANVLTF
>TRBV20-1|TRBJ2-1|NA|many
TGCAGTGCTCGACCGAACATCAATGAGCAGTTCTTC
CSARPNINEQFF
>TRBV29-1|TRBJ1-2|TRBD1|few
TGCAGCGTACAGGGGGCAGGGGGCTACACCTTC
CSVQGAGGYTF
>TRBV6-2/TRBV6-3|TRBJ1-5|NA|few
TGTGCCAGCAGTTACGGACAACGGGACTATCAGCCCCAGCATTTT
CASSYGQRDYQPQHF
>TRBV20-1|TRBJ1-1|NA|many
TGCAGTGCTAGAGACGGGCGACCCGGAGCTTTCTTT
CSARDGRPGAFF
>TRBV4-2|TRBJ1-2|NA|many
TGTGCCAGCACCCCCCTGGCGGGGGGATATGGCTACACCTTC
CASTPLAGGYGYTF
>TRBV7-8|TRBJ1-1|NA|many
TGTGCCAGCAGCCCCTTCGAGGGATCTAACACTGAAGCTTTCTTT
CASSPFEGSNTEAFF
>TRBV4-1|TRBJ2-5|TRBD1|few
TGCGCCAGCAGCCAAGATTCGGACAGGGTCAAGACCCAGTACTTC
CASSQDSDRVKTQYF
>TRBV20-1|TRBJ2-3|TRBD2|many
TGCAGTGCTTCCGGGGGGGGGGGCACAGATACGCAGTATTTT
CSASGGGGTDTQYF
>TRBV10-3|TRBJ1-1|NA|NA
TGTGCCATCAACCCCACAGGAGGGTCGGTGACTGAAGCTTTCTTT
CAINPTGGSVTEAFF
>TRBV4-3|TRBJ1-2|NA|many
TGCGCCAGCAGCACCGCGACGGGCGAACACTATGGCTACACCTTC
CASSTATGEHYGYTF
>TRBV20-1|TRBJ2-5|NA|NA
TGCAGTGCTAGTTACAGGGAAGAGACCCAGTACTTC
CSASYREETQYF
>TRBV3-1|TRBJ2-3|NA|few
TGTGCCAGCAGCCGAAGCACAGGGAGGGGGAGCACAGATACGCAGTATTTT
CASSRSTGRGSTDTQYF
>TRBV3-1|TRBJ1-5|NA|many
TGTGCCAGCAGCCAAGATGGGGGGGCCCAGCCCCAGCATTTT
CASSQDGGAQPQHF
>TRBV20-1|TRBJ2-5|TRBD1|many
TGCAGTGCTTCCCGACAGGGCGGTGAGACCCAGTACTTC
CSASRQGGETQYF
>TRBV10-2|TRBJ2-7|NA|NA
TGCGCCAGCAAGGTCCTCCCGCAGGCAGCCTACGAGCAGTACTTC
CASKVLPQAAYEQYF
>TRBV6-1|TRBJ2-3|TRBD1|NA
TGTGCCAGCAGTGACAGGGGGCGGTCAGATACGCAGTATTTT
CASSDRGRSDTQYF
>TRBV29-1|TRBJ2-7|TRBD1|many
TGCAGCGTGATGGGACAGGGCCACTACGAGCAGTACTTC
CSVMGQGHYEQYF
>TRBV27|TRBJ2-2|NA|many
TGTGCCAGCAGTCCCCCCAGGGCCACCGGGGAGCTGTTTTTT
CASSPPRATGELFF
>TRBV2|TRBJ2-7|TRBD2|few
TGTGCCAGCAGGCGGGAGCCCTACGAGCAGTACTTC
CASRREPYEQYF
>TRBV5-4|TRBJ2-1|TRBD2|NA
TGTGCCAGCAGCTTGGCTAGCGGGAGTGGGTACAATGAGCAGTTCTTC
CASSLASGSGYNEQFF